The source of this T cell receptor beta chain is a study of shared clonotypes between healthy human individuals. At deep level, the assay was performed. The data were produced by immunoSEQ multiplex PCR, yet TCRdb's version contains in-frame clones alone and is incomplete. The table has about 600,000 clones, around 97% seen once; the top ten hold approximately 0.057%. HIV-negative, healthy adults without recent acute infections or vaccinations were the donors. On this clone itself: Antigen: not known.

CDR3 length: 12 amino acids. The germline gives CDR1 ENHRY, CDR2 SYGVKD. V lost 4 bases to trimming and J lost 3 bases, with 6 bases between them. Study outcomes and limitations: Generation of non-shared clonotypes was less probable than generation of clonotypes shared by all four donors. Researchers found naive subsets generally carried larger estimated richness than memory subsets.

This TCR was sampled from a woman between 25 and 40 years old in good health. What was sequenced was naive CD4+ T cells sorted from blood. Described subset: CD45RA+ positively selected. This chain links TRBV10-3 with TRBJ1-2; D might be TRBD1 (5 bases). The CDR3 sequence: CAISARDYGYTF. CDR3 nucleotides: TGTGCCATCAGTGCCAGGGACTATGGCTACACCTTC.